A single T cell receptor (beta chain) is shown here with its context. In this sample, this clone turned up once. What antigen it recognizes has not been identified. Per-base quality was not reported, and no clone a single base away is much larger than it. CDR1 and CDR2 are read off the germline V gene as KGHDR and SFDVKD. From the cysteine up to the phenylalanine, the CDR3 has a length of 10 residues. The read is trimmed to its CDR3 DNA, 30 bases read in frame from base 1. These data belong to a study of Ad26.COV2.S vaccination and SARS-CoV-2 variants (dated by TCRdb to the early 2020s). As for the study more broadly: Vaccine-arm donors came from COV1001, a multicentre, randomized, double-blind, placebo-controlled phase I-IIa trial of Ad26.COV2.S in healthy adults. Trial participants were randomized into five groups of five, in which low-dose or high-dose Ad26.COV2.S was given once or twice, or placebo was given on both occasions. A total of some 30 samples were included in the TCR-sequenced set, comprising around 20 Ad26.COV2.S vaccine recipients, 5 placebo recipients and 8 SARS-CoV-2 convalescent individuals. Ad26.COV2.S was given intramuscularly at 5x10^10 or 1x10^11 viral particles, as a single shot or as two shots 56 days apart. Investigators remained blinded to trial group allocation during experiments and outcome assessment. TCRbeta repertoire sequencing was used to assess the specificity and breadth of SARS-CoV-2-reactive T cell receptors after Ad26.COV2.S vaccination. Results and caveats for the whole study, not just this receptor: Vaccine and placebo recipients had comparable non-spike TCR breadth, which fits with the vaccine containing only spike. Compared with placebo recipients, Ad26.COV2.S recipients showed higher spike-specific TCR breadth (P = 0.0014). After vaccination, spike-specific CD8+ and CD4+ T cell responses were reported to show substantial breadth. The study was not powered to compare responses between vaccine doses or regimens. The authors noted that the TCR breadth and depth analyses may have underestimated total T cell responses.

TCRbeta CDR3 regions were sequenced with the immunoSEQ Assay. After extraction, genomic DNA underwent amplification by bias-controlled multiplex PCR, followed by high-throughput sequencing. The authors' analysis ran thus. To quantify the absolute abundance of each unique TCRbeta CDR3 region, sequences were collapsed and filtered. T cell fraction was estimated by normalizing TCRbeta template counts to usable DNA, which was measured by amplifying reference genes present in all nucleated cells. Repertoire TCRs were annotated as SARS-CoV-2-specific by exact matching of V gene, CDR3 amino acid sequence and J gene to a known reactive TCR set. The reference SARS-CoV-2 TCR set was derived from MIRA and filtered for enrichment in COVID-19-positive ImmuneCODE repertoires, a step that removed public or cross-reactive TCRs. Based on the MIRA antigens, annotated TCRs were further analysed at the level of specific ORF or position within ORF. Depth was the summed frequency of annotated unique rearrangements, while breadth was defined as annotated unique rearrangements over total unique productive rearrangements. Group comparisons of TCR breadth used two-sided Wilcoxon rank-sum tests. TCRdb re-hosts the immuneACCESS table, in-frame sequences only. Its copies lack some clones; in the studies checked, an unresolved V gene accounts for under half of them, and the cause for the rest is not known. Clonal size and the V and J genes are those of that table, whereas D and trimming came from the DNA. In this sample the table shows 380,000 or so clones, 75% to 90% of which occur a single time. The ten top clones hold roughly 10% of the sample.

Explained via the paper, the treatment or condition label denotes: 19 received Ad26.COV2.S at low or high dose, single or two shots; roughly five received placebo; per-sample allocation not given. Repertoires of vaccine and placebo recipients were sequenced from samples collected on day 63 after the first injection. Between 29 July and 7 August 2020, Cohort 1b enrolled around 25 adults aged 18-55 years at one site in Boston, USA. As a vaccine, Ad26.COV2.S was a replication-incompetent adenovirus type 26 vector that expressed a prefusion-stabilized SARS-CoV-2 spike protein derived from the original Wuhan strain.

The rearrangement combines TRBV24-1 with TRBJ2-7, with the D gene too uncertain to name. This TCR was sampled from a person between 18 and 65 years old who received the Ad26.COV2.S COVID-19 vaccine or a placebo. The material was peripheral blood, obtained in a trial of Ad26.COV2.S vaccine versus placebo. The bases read TGTGCTCCAGGCCCCAGTGAGCAGTACTTC. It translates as CAPGPSEQYF.